This note documents a single T cell receptor beta chain sequence. The target antigen is unknown. This record comes from a study of shared clonotypes between healthy human individuals. Study-wide context: The plates for each donor numbered three CD4 naive, three CD4 memory, two CD8 naive and one CD8 memory.

Whole-study findings and limits: Clonotypes shared by all four sorted-subset donors had higher generation probabilities than non-shared clonotypes. Among donors, clonotype sharing was expected to be affected by sequencing depth.

CDR3 size: 12 residues. Germline V gene data show CDR1 as GTSNPN and CDR2 as SVGIG (reference sequence). Trimming took 1 base from V and 6 from J, leaving 9 bases between them. Assay: immunoSEQ multiplex PCR; the TCRdb copy retains only in-frame clones and omits some. The profile shows roughly 380,000 clones, about 96% of them singletons. This clonotype was obtained from a young man in good health. The chain carries TRBV30 and TRBJ1-2; a possible D gene is TRBD1 (6 bases). The sample consisted of memory CD8+ T cells sorted from blood. Subset given: CD45RO+ cells pooled with CCR7-negative TemRA cells. Here the CDR3 reads CAWSGTENGYTF. The CDR3 DNA follows: TGTGCCTGGAGTGGGACAGAAAATGGCTACACCTTC.